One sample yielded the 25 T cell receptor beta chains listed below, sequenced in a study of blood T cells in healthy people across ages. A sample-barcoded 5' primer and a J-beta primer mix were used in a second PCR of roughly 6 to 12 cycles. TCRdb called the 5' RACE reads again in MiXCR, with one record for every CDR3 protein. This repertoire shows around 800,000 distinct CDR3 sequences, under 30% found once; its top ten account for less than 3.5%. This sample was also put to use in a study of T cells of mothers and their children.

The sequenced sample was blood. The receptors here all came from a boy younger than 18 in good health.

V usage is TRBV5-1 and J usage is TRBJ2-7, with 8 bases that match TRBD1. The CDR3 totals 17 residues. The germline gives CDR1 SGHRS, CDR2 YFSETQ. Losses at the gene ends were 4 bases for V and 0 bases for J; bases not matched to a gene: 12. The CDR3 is CASSRVQGTGRSYEQYF. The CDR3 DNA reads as TGCGCCAGCAGCCGGGTACAAGGGACAGGACGCTCCTACGAGCAGTACTTC. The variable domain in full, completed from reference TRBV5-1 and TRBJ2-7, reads KAGVTQTPRYLIKTRGQQVTLSCSPISGHRSVSWYQQTPGQGLQFLFEYFSETQRNKGNFPGRFSGRQFSNSRSEMNVSTLELGDSALYLCASSRVQGTGRSYEQYFGPGTRLTVT.

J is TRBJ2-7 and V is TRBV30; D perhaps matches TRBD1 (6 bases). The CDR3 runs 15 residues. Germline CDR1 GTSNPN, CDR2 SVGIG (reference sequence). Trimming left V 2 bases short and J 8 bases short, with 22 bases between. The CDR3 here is CAWSMMGTRPFKQYF. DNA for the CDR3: TGTGCCTGGAGTATGATGGGGACACGCCCTTTCAAGCAGTACTTC.

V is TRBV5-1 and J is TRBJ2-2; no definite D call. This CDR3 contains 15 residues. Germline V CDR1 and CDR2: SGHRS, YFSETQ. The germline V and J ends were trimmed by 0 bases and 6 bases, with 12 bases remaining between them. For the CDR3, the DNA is TGCGCCAGCAGCTTGGAATGGCTCACACCCGGGGAGCTGTTTTTT. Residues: CASSLEWLTPGELFF.

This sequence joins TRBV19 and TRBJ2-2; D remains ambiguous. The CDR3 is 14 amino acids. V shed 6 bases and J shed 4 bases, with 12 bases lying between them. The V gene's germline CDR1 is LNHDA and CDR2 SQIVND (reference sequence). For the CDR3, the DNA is TGTGCCAGTAGGTCCAGCGCCAGCACCGGGGAGCTGTTTTTT. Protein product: CASRSSASTGELFF. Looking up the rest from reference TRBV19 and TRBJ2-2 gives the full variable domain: DGGITQSPKYLFRKEGQNVTLSCEQNLNHDAMYWYRQDPGQGLRLIYYSQIVNDFQKGDIAEGYSVSREKKESFPLTVTSAQKNPTAFYLCASRSSASTGELFFGEGSRLTVL.

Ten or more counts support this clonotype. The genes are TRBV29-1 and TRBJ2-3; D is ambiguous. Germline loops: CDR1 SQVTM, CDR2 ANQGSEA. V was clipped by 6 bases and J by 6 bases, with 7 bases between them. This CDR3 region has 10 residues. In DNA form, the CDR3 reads TGCAGCGTCGCCATGGATACGCAGTATTTT. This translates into CSVAMDTQYF.

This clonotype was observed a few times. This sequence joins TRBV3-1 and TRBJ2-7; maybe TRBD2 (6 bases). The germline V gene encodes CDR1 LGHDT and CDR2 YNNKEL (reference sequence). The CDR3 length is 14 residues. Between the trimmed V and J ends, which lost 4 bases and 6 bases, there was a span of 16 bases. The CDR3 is CASSPGGGAGEQYF. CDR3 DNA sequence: TGTGCCAGCAGCCCCGGTGGGGGAGCGGGCGAGCAGTACTTC.

The CDR3: CANADRWGTDTQYF. As DNA, the CDR3 is TGTGCCAACGCGGACCGTTGGGGCACAGATACGCAGTATTTT. The chain uses TRBV10-3 and TRBJ2-3; D is undetermined. CDR1 ENHRY and CDR2 SYGVKD come from the germline V gene. This CDR3 contains 14 residues. Trimming removed 10 bases at V and 1 base at J, with 15 bases between.

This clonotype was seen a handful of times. The CDR3 coding sequence is TGTGCCAGCAGTCTCAACGGACAGGGGATAGGAACAGATACGCAGTATTTT. It is translated as CASSLNGQGIGTDTQYF. The chain links TRBV6-5 to TRBJ2-3, with 9 bases fitting TRBD1. The ends lost 5 bases at V and 3 bases at J; junction bases unmatched: 12. The CDR3 sequence is 17 residues long. CDR1 and CDR2 (germline): MNHEY, SVGAGI.

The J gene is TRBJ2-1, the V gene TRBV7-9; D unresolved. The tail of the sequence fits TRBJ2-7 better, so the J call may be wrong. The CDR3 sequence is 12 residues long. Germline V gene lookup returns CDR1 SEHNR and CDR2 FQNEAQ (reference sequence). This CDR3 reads CASSMTYYEQYF. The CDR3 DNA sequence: TGTGCCAGCAGCATGACATATTACGAGCAGTACTTC.

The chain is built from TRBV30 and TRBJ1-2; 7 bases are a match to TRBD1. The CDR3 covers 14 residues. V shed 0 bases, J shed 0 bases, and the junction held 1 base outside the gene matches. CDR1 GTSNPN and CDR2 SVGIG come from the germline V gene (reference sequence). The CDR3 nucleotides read TGTGCCTGGAGTGTTGGGACAGCTAACTATGGCTACACCTTC. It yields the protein CAWSVGTANYGYTF.

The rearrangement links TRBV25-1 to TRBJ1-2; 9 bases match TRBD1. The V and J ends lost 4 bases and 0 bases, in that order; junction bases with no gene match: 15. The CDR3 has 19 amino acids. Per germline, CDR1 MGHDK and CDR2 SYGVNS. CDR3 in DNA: TGTGCCAGCAGTGGCAAACTACGGGACAGGGAACAATCTAACTATGGCTACACCTTC. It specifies CASSGKLRDREQSNYGYTF.

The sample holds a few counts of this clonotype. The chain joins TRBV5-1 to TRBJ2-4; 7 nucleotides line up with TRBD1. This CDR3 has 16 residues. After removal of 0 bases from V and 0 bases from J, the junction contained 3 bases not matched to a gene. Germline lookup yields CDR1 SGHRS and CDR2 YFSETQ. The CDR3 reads CASSLVPGGAKNIQYF. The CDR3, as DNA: TGCGCCAGCAGCTTGGTACCAGGGGGAGCCAAAAACATTCAGTACTTC.

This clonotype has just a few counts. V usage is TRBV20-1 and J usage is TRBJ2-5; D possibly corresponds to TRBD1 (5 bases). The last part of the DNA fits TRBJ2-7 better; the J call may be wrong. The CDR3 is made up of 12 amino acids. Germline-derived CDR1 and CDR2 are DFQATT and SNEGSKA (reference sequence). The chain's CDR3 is CSAREGAYEQYF. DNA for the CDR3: TGCAGTGCTAGAGAAGGGGCCTACGAGCAGTACTTC.

The CDR3 DNA follows: TGTGCCACCAGTGGTGGACACTTAGGCGGGGCTTCGATAGGCTACACCTTC. Translating it yields CATSGGHLGGASIGYTF. The chain carries TRBV24-1 and TRBJ1-2; a weak D match, TRBD1 (5 bases). Trimming cost V 5 bases and J 8 bases, with 26 bases left between them. Germline V gives CDR1 KGHDR, CDR2 SFDVKD. The CDR3 runs 17 residues.

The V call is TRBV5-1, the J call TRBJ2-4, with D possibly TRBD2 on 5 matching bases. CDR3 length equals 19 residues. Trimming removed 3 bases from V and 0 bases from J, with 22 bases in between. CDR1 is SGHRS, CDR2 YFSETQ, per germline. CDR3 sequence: CASSWTQVGVRIAKNIQYF. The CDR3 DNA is TGCGCCAGCAGCTGGACTCAGGTTGGGGTCCGAATAGCCAAAAACATTCAGTACTTC. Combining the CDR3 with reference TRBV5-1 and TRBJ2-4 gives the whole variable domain KAGVTQTPRYLIKTRGQQVTLSCSPISGHRSVSWYQQTPGQGLQFLFEYFSETQRNKGNFPGRFSGRQFSNSRSEMNVSTLELGDSALYLCASSWTQVGVRIAKNIQYFGAGTRLSVL.

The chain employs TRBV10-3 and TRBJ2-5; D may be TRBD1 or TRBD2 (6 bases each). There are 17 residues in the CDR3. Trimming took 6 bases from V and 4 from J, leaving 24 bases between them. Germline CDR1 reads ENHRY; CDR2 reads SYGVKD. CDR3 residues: CAISPHFGGAGPETQYF. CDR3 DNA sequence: TGTGCCATCAGCCCCCATTTTGGGGGCGCGGGGCCAGAGACCCAGTACTTC.

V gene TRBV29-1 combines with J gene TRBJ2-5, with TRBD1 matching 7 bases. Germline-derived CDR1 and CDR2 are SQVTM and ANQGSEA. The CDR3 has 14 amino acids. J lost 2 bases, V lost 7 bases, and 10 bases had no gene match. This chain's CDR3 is CSARQRQGQETQYF. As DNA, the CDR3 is TGCAGCGCACGTCAGAGACAGGGACAAGAGACCCAGTACTTC.

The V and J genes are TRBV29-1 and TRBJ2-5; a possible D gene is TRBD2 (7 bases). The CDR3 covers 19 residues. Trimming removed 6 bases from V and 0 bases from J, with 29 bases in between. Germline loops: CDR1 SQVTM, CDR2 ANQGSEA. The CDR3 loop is CSVLGGGRGPRSYQETQYF. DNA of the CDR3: TGCAGCGTCCTGGGGGGGGGCCGGGGGCCTCGGAGCTACCAAGAGACCCAGTACTTC. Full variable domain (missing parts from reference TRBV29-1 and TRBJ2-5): SAVISQKPSRDICQRGTSLTIQCQVDSQVTMMFWYRQQPGQSLTLIATANQGSEATYESGFVIDKFPISRPNLTFSTLTVSNMSPEDSSIYLCSVLGGGRGPRSYQETQYFGPGTRLLVL.

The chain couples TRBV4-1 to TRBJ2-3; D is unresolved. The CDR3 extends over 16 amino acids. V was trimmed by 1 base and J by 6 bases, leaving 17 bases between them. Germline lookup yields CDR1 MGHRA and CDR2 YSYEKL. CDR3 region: CASSQGWVLQPDTQYF. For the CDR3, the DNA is TGCGCCAGCAGCCAAGGATGGGTTCTCCAACCGGATACGCAGTATTTT.

The CDR3 DNA sequence: TGTGCCTGGAGTGTTGCAGAGAACACTGAAGCTTTCTTT. Translating gives CAWSVAENTEAFF. The rearrangement uses TRBV30 and TRBJ1-1; D gene unclear. The CDR3 length is 13 residues. V was trimmed by 0 bases and J by 1 base, leaving 6 bases between them. The germline V gene encodes CDR1 GTSNPN and CDR2 SVGIG (reference sequence).

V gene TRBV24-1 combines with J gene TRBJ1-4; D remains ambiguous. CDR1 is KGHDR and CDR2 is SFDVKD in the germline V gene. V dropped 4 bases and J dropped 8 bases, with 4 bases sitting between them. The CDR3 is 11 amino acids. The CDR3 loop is CATSEGEKLFF. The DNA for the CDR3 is TGTGCCACCAGTGAAGGCGAAAAACTGTTTTTT.

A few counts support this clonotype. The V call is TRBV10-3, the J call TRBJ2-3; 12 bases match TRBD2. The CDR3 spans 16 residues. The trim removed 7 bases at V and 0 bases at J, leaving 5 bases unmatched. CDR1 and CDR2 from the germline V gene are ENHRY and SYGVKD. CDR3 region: CAINPTSGGSTDTQYF. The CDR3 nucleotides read TGTGCCATCAACCCAACTAGCGGGGGGAGCACAGATACGCAGTATTTT.

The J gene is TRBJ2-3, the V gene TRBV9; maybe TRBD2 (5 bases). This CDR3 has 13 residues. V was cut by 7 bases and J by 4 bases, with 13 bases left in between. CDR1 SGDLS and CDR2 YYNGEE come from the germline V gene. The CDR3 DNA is TGTGCCAGCGCCCGGGGTAACGCAGATACGCAGTATTTT. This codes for CASARGNADTQYF. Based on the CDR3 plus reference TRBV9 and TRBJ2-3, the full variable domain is DSGVTQTPKHLITATGQRVTLRCSPRSGDLSVYWYQQSLDQGLQFLIQYYNGEERAKGNILERFSAQQFPDLHSELNLSSLELGDSALYFCASARGNADTQYFGPGTRLTVL.

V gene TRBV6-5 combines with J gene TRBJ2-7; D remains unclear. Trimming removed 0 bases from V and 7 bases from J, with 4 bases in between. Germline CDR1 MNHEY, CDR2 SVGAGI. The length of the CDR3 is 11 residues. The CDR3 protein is CASSYSQEQYF. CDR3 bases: TGTGCCAGCAGTTACTCCCAGGAGCAGTACTTC.

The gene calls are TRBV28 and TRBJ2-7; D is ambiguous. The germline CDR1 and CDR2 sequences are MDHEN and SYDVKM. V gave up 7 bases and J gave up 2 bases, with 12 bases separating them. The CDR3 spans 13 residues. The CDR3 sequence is CASTSGVAYEQYF. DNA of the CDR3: TGTGCCAGCACTTCTGGGGTGGCCTACGAGCAGTACTTC.